Listed here is a single TCR beta chain. The specificity of this receptor is unknown. No much larger clonotype is one base removed from it; base qualities were not supplied. In the germline V gene, CDR1 corresponds to SGHRS and CDR2 to YFSETQ. Ends trimmed: V by 6 bases, J by 4 bases; bases unmatched to a gene: 7. Spanning cysteine to phenylalanine, the CDR3 consists of 14 amino acids. Only the CDR3 DNA is retained, 42 bases long and in frame from the first base. This sample was taken from a study of technical replicates of blood from several donors (dated by TCRdb to 2016 to 2017). The library was built by means of the immunoSEQ multiplex PCR assay. The table was pulled from immuneACCESS by TCRdb, which kept in-frame rearrangements only. Such tables lose some clones; where checked, under half of the loss comes from unresolved V genes, and the rest has no known cause. A total of about 64,000 clones appear in this sample, around nine tenths of them only once. The top ten clonotypes cover around 5.1% of the sample.

This receptor chain uses TRBV5-1 and TRBJ2-3, with TRBD2 identical over 8 junction bases. Sequenced material: PBMCs. The receptor's source is a human donor in good health. Some clones in this sample may be carry-over from other donors' samples. The CDR3 protein is CASKLSGVSDTQYF. Read as DNA, the sequence is TGCGCCAGCAAACTTAGCGGGGTCTCAGATACGCAGTATTTT. Reference TRBV5-1 and TRBJ2-3 proteins supply the regions before and after the CDR3; the full variable domain is: KAGVTQTPRYLIKTRGQQVTLSCSPISGHRSVSWYQQTPGQGLQFLFEYFSETQRNKGNFPGRFSGRQFSNSRSEMNVSTLELGDSALYLCASKLSGVSDTQYFGPGTRLTVL.